This TCR beta chain was recorded in a study of circulating tumor DNA in untreated peripheral T-cell lymphoma (dated by TCRdb to the early 2020s). What the authors observed across the whole study: Tumor-specific clonotypes were found in over 75% of patients, coming from under 90% of baseline tissues and roughly 69% of baseline serum samples.

To identify tumor-specific TCR clonotypes, tumor tissue taken at baseline, before any treatment, was sequenced. In a trial, the study monitored patients with peripheral T-cell lymphoma who were getting frontline treatment by applying next-generation sequencing to their T-cell receptor sequences. Details on this clone: Its target antigen remains unknown. Base qualities are not at hand, and no much larger clone is one base apart.

Clipping removes 4 bases from V and 0 bases from J, with 13 as the unmatched junction base count. CDR1 and CDR2 (MDHEN, SYDVKM) derive from the germline V gene. The CDR3 runs 18 amino acids, cysteine and phenylalanine included. CDR3 DNA only is kept here, 54 bases in frame from base 1. The library was made by the immunoSEQ multiplex PCR assay. Drawn from immuneACCESS, this table holds only the in-frame rearrangements with V and J called that TCRdb kept. Clones are partly lost; checked studies trace under half to an unresolved V gene and leave the rest unexplained. The sample records 1,300 to 1,500 clones, around 68% of which are singletons. Clones ranked in the top ten supply more than 55% of the sample.

The rearrangement joined TRBV28 to TRBJ1-1, and TRBD1 matches 8 of the central bases. The TCR originated in a human donor with peripheral T-cell lymphoma. The sequencing sample was made of tumor tissue. The CDR3 region reads CASSSLPGTGLLNTEAFF. The sequenced DNA: TGTGCCAGCAGTTCACTCCCCGGGACAGGCCTCTTGAACACTGAAGCTTTCTTT.